This T cell receptor (beta chain) was obtained from a study of tumor and adjacent non-tumor tissue in lung cancer. In the study overall: There were 11 to 12 adenocarcinoma, a couple of squamous cell carcinoma and 1 small cell lung cancer cases. Aged 31 to 76 years, patients included 9 to 11 men and roughly five women with stage I to III disease.

The template was RNA from unsorted bulk tissue. Donors were chemotherapy-naive, newly diagnosed lung cancer surgical patients in China, August–late 2014. Three rounds of nested PCR, following a modified ARM-PCR protocol, produced the TCRbeta library. TCRdb processed the multiplex PCR reads anew with MiXCR; each CDR3 protein has one entry. The sample contains 85,000 to 100,000 distinct CDR3 sequences, 67% of which appear only once. V gave up 5 bases and J gave up 0 bases; unmatched junction bases: 8. Germline CDR1 PRHDT, CDR2 FYEKMQ (reference sequence). The CDR3 is 16 amino acids. This clonotype was detected many times.

The source material was lung tumor tissue. The chain joins TRBV13 to TRBJ2-7, with TRBD1 matching over 9 bases. The clonotype comes from a man in his sixties with non-small cell lung cancer. The CDR3 DNA reads as TGTGCCAGCAGCAAACAGACAGGGGGAAGCTCCTACGAGCAGTACTTC. This translates into CASSKQTGGSSYEQYF.